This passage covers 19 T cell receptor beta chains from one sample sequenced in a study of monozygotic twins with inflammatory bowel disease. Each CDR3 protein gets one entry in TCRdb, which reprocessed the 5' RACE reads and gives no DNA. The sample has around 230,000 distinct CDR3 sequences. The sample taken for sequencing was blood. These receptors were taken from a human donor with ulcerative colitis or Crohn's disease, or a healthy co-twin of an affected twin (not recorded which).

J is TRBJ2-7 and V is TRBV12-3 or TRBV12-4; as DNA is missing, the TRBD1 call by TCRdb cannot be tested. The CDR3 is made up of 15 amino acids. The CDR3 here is CASRKTGQALYEQYF.

CDR3: CASMHWSEETQYF. The rearrangement links TRBV11-2 to TRBJ2-5. CDR1 is SGHAT and CDR2 is FQNNGV in the germline V gene. The CDR3 extends over 13 amino acids.

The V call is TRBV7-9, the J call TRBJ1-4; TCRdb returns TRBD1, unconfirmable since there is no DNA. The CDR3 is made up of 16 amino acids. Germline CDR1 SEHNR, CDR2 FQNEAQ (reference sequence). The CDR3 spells CASSSGETGHNEKLFF.

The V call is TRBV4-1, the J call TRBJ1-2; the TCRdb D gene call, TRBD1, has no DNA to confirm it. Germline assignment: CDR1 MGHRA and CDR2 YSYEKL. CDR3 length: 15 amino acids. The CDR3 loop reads CASSQRVVGTYGYTF.

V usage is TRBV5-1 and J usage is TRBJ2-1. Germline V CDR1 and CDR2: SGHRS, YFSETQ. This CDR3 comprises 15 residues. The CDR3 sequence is CASSLDRVSYNEQFF.

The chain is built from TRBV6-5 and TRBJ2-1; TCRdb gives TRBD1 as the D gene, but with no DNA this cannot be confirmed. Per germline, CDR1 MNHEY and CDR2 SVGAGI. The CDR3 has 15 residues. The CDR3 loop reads CASSYVSPYTGEQFF.

The CDR3 reads CASSPGQGAGEQFF. The rearrangement joins TRBV7-9 to TRBJ2-1; TCRdb's D call of TRBD1 is untestable without DNA. The length of the CDR3 is 14 residues. Germline CDR1 reads SEHNR; CDR2 reads FQNEAQ (reference sequence).

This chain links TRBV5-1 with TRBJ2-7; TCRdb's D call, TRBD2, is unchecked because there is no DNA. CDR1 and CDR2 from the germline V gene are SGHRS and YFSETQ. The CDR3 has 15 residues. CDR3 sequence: CASSFLSSEVYEQYF.

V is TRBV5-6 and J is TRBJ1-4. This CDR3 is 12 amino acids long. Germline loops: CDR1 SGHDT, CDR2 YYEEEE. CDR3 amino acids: CASSFWDEKLFF.

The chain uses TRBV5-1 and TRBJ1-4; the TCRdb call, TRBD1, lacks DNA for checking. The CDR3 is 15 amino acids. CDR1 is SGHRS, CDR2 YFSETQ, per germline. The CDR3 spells CASSLNRVWDEKLFF.

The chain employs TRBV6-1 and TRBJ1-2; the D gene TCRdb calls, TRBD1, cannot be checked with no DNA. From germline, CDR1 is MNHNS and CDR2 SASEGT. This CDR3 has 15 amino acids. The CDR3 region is CASTHGMRDSHGYTF.

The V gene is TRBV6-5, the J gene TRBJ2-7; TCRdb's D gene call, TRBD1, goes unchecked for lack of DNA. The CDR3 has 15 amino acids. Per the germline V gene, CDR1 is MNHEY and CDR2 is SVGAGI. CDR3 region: CASSYSGQGDYEQYF.

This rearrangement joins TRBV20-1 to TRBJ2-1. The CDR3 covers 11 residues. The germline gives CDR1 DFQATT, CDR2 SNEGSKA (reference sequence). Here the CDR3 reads CSASGHNEQFF.

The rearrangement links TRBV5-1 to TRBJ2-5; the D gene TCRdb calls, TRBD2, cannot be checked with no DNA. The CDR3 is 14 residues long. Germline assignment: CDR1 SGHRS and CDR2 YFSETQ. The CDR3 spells CASERRGGEETQYF.

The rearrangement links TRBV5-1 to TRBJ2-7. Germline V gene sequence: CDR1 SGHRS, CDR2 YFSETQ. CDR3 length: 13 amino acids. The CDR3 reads CASSPDPTGEQYF.

CDR3 sequence reads: CASSVEKGRGFEAFF. The rearrangement uses TRBV2 and TRBJ1-1. CDR1 is SNHLY, CDR2 FYNNEI, per germline. CDR3 length: 15 residues.

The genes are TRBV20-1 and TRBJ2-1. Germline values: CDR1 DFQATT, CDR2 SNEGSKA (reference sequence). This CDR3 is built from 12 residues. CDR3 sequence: CSARVRLNEQFF.

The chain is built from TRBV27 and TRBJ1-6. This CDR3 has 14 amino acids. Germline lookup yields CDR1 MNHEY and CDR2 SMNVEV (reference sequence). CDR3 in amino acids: CASGDTRGNSPLHF.

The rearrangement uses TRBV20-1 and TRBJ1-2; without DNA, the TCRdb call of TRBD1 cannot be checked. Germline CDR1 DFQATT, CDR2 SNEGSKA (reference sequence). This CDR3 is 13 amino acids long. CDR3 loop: CSAGPTGEDGYTF.